The 27 T cell receptor beta chains listed next were all sequenced from one sample in a study of graft-versus-host responses after intestinal transplantation. The method was immunoSEQ multiplex PCR; TCRdb's version includes in-frame clones alone and lacks a portion of them. This table has 60,000 to 80,000 clones, around 91% appearing once. Their cognate antigens are unknown. Sequences were derived from unstimulated CD8+ T cells sorted from spleen or lymph node cells, sampled before intestinal transplant. These receptors were taken from a human donor who received an intestinal transplant.

The gene calls are TRBV18 and TRBJ2-3; no clear D. Germline loops: CDR1 KGHSH, CDR2 LQKENI. Trimming took 3 bases from V and 1 from J, leaving 11 bases between them. This CDR3 has 15 residues. The chain's CDR3 is CASSPPGDGTDTQYF. The CDR3 nucleotides are TGTGCCAGCTCACCGCCCGGAGACGGCACAGATACGCAGTATTTT.

Turning to this clone: At one end the junction does not follow the germline gene, possibly because of a read error. The chain has TRBV7-7 and TRBJ2-7; D perhaps matches TRBD1 (5 bases). The CDR3 length is 14 residues. The germline CDR1 and CDR2 sequences are SSHAT and FNYEAQ (reference sequence). The CDR3 region has the DNA TGTGCTAGCAGCTTAGGCCCCTACGACAGCGAGCAGTACTTC. It yields the protein CASSLGPYDSEQYF.

The gene calls are TRBV7-9 and TRBJ2-3, with D unresolved. This CDR3 comprises 15 residues. The ends were cut back, 1 base at V and 0 bases at J, with 8 bases in the middle. From germline, CDR1 is SEHNR and CDR2 FQNEAQ (reference sequence). The CDR3 sequence is CASSLVPTSTDTQYF. CDR3 bases: TGTGCCAGCAGCTTAGTACCGACTAGCACAGATACGCAGTATTTT.

V and J are TRBV11-1 and TRBJ2-7; 8 bases align to TRBD1. The CDR3 contains 15 residues. With V trimmed by 5 bases and J by 4 bases, 10 bases remained unmatched. Germline CDR1 reads SGHAT; CDR2 reads FQDESV (reference sequence). The DNA for the CDR3 is TGTGCCAGCAGCCCCCGGACAGGGATCCTATACGAGCAGTACTTC. It specifies CASSPRTGILYEQYF. The full variable domain, its missing parts supplied by reference TRBV11-1 and TRBJ2-7, is EAEVAQSPRYKITEKSQAVAFWCDPISGHATLYWYRQILGQGPELLVQFQDESVVDDSQLPKDRFSAERLKGVDSTLKIQPAELGDSAMYLCASSPRTGILYEQYFGPGTRLTVT.

This chain links TRBV7-3 with TRBJ2-1, with D unclear. Trimming removed 6 bases from V and 9 bases from J, with 9 bases in between. This CDR3 comprises 11 residues. Germline CDR1 is SGHTA and CDR2 is FQGTGA. Here the CDR3 reads CASSPGSEQFF. DNA for the CDR3: TGTGCCAGCAGTCCTGGTAGTGAGCAGTTCTTC. Variable domain in full (rest from reference TRBV7-3 and TRBJ2-1): GAGVSQTPSNKVTEKGKYVELRCDPISGHTALYWYRQSLGQGPEFLIYFQGTGAADDSGLPNDRFFAVRPEGSVSTLKIQRTERGDSAVYLCASSPGSEQFFGPGTRLTVL.

The chain employs TRBV28 and TRBJ1-1; no definite D call. Looked up from germline, CDR1 is MDHEN and CDR2 is SYDVKM. The CDR3 has 13 residues. The V end lost 5 bases, the J end lost 3 bases, and 10 bases lay between the germline ends. The CDR3 bases are TGTGCCAGCAGTCCCCCCGGGGACACTGAAGCTTTCTTT. It codes for CASSPPGDTEAFF.

The rearrangement joins TRBV7-8 to TRBJ2-1; 7 bases fit TRBD2. The germline CDR1 and CDR2 sequences are SGHVS and FQNEAQ. The CDR3 runs to 16 residues. The junction had 6 bases not matched to a gene; V was cut back by 3 bases and J by 1 base. The CDR3 loop is CASSFVAGVSYNEQFF. As DNA, the CDR3 is TGTGCCAGCAGCTTCGTAGCGGGTGTATCCTACAATGAGCAGTTCTTC.

This clone came up once. The V gene is TRBV11-2, the J gene TRBJ2-7; 7 positions agree with TRBD2. There are 16 residues in the CDR3. Trimming cost V 2 bases and J 3 bases; bases outside gene matches: 10. Germline CDR1 SGHAT, CDR2 FQNNGV. Written as DNA, the CDR3 is TGTGCCAGCAGCTTAACCAACTTGGGGGGGGGCTACGAGCAGTACTTC. Protein sequence: CASSLTNLGGGYEQYF.

This rearrangement joins TRBV21-1 to TRBJ2-2; the table's D call TRBD1 went unverified against the DNA. TRBV21-1 is annotated as a pseudogene. CDR3 length: 14 residues. CDR3 amino acids: CASSRQDVTGELFF. Here the CDR3 DNA reads TGTGCCAGCAGCAGACAGGACGTCACCGGGGAGCTGTTTTTT.

This clone was seen once. The V call is TRBV5-5, the J call TRBJ1-5, with D unresolved. CDR3 length equals 14 residues. The V gene lost 0 bases and the J gene lost 7 bases, with 11 bases spanning the gap. CDR1 is SGHKS and CDR2 is YYEKEE in the germline V gene (reference sequence). CDR3 nucleotide sequence: TGTGCCAGCAGCTTGGAGCTAGTTATACAGCCCCAGCATTTT. Translating it yields CASSLELVIQPQHF.

This rearrangement joins TRBV7-2 to TRBJ2-7, with 8 nucleotides matching TRBD1. After removal of 4 bases from V and 2 bases from J, the junction contained 1 base not matched to a gene. The CDR3 length is 13 residues. CDR1 and CDR2 (germline): SGHTA, FQGNSA. The CDR3, as DNA: TGTGCCAGCAGCTGGGGACAGGCCTACGAGCAGTACTTC. Protein: CASSWGQAYEQYF.

J is TRBJ2-7 and V is TRBV5-6; the D is unclear. From germline, CDR1 is SGHDT and CDR2 YYEEEE. The CDR3 totals 13 residues. With 0 bases removed from V and 4 bases from J, the gap between germline ends came to 8 bases. CDR3 protein: CASSLAPSYEQYF. In DNA form, the CDR3 reads TGTGCCAGCAGCTTGGCCCCCAGTTACGAGCAGTACTTC.

The genes are TRBV7-8 and TRBJ1-2; 9 bases align to TRBD1. After removal of 5 bases from V and 4 bases from J, the junction contained 14 bases not matched to a gene. The CDR3 spans 17 residues. Germline V gene data show CDR1 as SGHVS and CDR2 as FQNEAQ. This CDR3 reads CASSPPTGTGNLYGYTF. The CDR3 nucleotides are TGTGCCAGCAGCCCGCCCACCGGGACAGGGAACCTCTATGGCTACACCTTC. Full variable domain (missing parts from reference TRBV7-8 and TRBJ1-2): GAGVSQSPRYKVAKRGQDVALRCDPISGHVSLFWYQQALGQGPEFLTYFQNEAQLDKSGLPSDRFFAERPEGSVSTLKIQRTQQEDSAVYLCASSPPTGTGNLYGYTFGSGTRLTVV.

This chain joins TRBV5-6 and TRBJ2-5; no clear D gene. Germline-derived CDR1 and CDR2 are SGHDT and YYEEEE. CDR3 size: 15 residues. The V end lost 3 bases, the J end lost 1 base, and 13 bases lay between the germline ends. The CDR3: CASSSQWPSQETQYF. CDR3 bases: TGTGCCAGCAGCTCCCAGTGGCCCAGCCAAGAGACCCAGTACTTC.

V gene TRBV9 combines with J gene TRBJ2-7; D possibly corresponds to TRBD2 (6 bases). With 4 bases removed from V and 0 bases from J, the gap between germline ends came to 14 bases. In germline, CDR1 is SGDLS, CDR2 YYNGEE. The CDR3 loop spans 15 amino acids. CDR3 in DNA: TGTGCCAGCAGCTTCCGGGACGGGAGCTCCTACGAGCAGTACTTC. Its protein is CASSFRDGSSYEQYF.

This rearrangement joins TRBV12-5 to TRBJ1-6; TRBD1 matches at 8 bases. V shed 0 bases and J 2 bases; nucleotides not matched to a gene: 9. The germline gives CDR1 LGHNT, CDR2 FRNRAP. The CDR3 has 19 amino acids. CDR3 nucleotide sequence: TGTGCTAGTGGTTTGGTACGAGTTCAGGGGGCCGCCTATAATTCACCCCTCCACTTT. It translates to CASGLVRVQGAAYNSPLHF.

The chain combines TRBV9 with TRBJ2-3, with 7 positions matching TRBD2. The trim removed 4 bases at V and 2 bases at J, leaving 13 bases unmatched. CDR1 is SGDLS and CDR2 is YYNGEE in the germline V gene. The CDR3 consists of 17 residues. The CDR3 is CASSPRSRDYYTDTQYF. The CDR3 DNA follows: TGTGCCAGCAGCCCGAGAAGCCGGGACTACTACACAGATACGCAGTATTTT.

The genes are TRBV10-3 and TRBJ2-7, with D unresolved. The CDR3 covers 11 residues. Between the trimmed V and J ends, which lost 4 bases and 4 bases, there was a span of 5 bases. Per germline, CDR1 ENHRY and CDR2 SYGVKD. The CDR3 DNA sequence: TGTGCCATCAGTGCGGAGTACGAGCAGTACTTC. Residues: CAISAEYEQYF.

The gene calls are TRBV7-9 and TRBJ1-5; weak D call: TRBD1 (6 bases). Germline values: CDR1 SEHNR, CDR2 FQNEAQ (reference sequence). This CDR3 has 16 amino acids. V gave up 1 base and J gave up 3 bases, with 13 bases separating them. Here the CDR3 DNA reads TGTGCCAGCAGCTTAGTTGGGGGGGCCAACAATCAGCCCCAGCATTTT. Amino acid sequence: CASSLVGGANNQPQHF.

The chain combines TRBV19 with TRBJ1-1, with D perhaps TRBD1 (6 bases). In germline, CDR1 is LNHDA, CDR2 SQIVND (reference sequence). The CDR3 consists of 13 residues. Trimming took off 7 bases at V and 5 bases at J, with 14 bases between the two ends. The CDR3 region has the DNA TGTGCCAGTACCCTGGGGGCAGTTACTGAAGCTTTCTTT. It translates to CASTLGAVTEAFF.

The chain recombines TRBV5-6 with TRBJ2-1; TRBD1 agrees at 7 bases. There are 12 residues in the CDR3. Germline V gene data show CDR1 as SGHDT and CDR2 as YYEEEE. Losses at the gene ends were 3 bases for V and 9 bases for J; bases not matched to a gene: 3. The CDR3, as DNA: TGTGCCAGCAGCTCGACAGGGCGTGAGCAGTTCTTC. This sequence encodes CASSSTGREQFF.

This clone was picked up one time. The chain couples TRBV5-6 to TRBJ2-1, with 7 bases matching TRBD2. Germline V CDR1 and CDR2: SGHDT, YYEEEE. The V segment lost 4 bases and the J segment 10 bases; nucleotides outside the gene matches: 17. CDR3 length: 16 amino acids. The CDR3 here is CASSLGGWEGPHEQFF. The DNA of the CDR3 is TGTGCCAGCAGCCTGGGGGGGTGGGAGGGTCCCCACGAGCAGTTCTTC. The complete variable domain, with remaining parts taken from reference TRBV5-6 and TRBJ2-1, reads DAGVTQSPTHLIKTRGQQVTLRCSPKSGHDTVSWYQQALGQGPQFIFQYYEEEERQRGNFPDRFSGHQFPNYSSELNVNALLLGDSALYLCASSLGGWEGPHEQFFGPGTRLTVL.

V gene TRBV4-1 combines with J gene TRBJ2-1, with 10 bases matching TRBD2. In germline, CDR1 is MGHRA, CDR2 YSYEKL. This CDR3 comprises 15 residues. V dropped 7 bases and J dropped 6; count of bases not matched to a gene: 9. CDR3 sequence reads: CASNLLAGSLNEQFF. CDR3 in DNA: TGCGCCAGCAACCTACTAGCGGGGTCTCTCAATGAGCAGTTCTTC.

The rearrangement uses TRBV4-1 and TRBJ1-1, with D maybe TRBD1 (5 bases). V lost 0 bases and J lost 0, with 8 bases in between. This CDR3 has 15 amino acids. The V gene's germline CDR1 is MGHRA and CDR2 YSYEKL. This CDR3 is CASSQEEGLNTEAFF. CDR3 bases: TGCGCCAGCAGCCAAGAGGAGGGGTTGAACACTGAAGCTTTCTTT.

The chain is built from TRBV5-6 and TRBJ2-7; D may be TRBD1 (5 bases). The CDR3 runs to 14 residues. The V gene lost 1 base and the J gene lost 2 bases, with 10 bases spanning the gap. Germline V gene sequence: CDR1 SGHDT, CDR2 YYEEEE. This CDR3 is CASSLWTTPYEQYF. CDR3 coding DNA: TGTGCCAGCAGCTTGTGGACAACGCCCTACGAGCAGTACTTC.

The CDR3 loop is CASSSKQGGYEQYF. The CDR3 DNA reads as TGTGCCAGCAGCTCTAAACAGGGGGGATACGAGCAGTACTTC. The chain uses TRBV13 and TRBJ2-7, with 8 bases identical to TRBD1. The CDR3 has 14 amino acids. Germline lookup yields CDR1 PRHDT and CDR2 FYEKMQ (reference sequence). After removal of 4 bases from V and 4 bases from J, the junction contained 6 bases not matched to a gene. The entire variable domain, with the rest obtained from reference TRBV13 and TRBJ2-7, is as follows: AAGVIQSPRHLIKEKRETATLKCYPIPRHDTVYWYQQGPGQDPQFLISFYEKMQSDKGSIPDRFSAQQFSDYHSELNMSSLELGDSALYFCASSSKQGGYEQYFGPGTRLTVT.

V gene TRBV2 combines with J gene TRBJ2-4, with TRBD1 matching over 9 bases. The germline CDR1 and CDR2 sequences are SNHLY and FYNNEI. V gave up 7 bases and J gave up 1 base; unmatched junction bases: 8. The CDR3 loop spans 16 amino acids. The CDR3 reads CASKRTGAGAKNIQYF. Written as DNA, the CDR3 is TGTGCCAGCAAGAGGACAGGGGCTGGGGCCAAAAACATTCAGTACTTC.